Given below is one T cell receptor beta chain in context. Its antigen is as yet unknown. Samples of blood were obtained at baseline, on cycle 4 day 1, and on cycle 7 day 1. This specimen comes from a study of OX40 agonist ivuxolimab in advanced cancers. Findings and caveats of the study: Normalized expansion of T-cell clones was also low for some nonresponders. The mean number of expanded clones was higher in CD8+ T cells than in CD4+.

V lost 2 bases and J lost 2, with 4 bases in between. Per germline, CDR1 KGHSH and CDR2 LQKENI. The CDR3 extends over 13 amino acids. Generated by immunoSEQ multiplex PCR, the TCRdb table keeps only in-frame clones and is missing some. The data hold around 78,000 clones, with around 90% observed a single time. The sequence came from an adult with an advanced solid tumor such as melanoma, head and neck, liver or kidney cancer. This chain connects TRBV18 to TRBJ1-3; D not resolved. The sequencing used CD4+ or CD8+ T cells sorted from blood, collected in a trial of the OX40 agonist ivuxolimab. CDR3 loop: CASSPNTGNTIYF. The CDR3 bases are TGTGCCAGCTCACCAAACACTGGAAACACCATATATTTT.